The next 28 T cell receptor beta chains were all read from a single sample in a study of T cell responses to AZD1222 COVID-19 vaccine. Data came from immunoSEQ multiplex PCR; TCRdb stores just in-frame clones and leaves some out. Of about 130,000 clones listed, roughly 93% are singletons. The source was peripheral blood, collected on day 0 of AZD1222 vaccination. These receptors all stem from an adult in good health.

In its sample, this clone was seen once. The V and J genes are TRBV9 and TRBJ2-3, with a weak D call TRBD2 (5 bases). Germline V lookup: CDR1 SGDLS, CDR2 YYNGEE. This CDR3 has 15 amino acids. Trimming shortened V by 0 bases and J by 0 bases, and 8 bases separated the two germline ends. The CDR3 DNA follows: TGTGCCAGCAGCGTAGCGAGCGGTAGCACAGATACGCAGTATTTT. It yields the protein CASSVASGSTDTQYF.

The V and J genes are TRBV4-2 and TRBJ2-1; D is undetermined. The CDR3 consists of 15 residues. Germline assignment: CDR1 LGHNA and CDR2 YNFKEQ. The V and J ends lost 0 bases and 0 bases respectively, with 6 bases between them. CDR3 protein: CASSQERLSYNEQFF. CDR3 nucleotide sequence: TGTGCCAGCAGCCAAGAGCGCCTCTCCTACAATGAGCAGTTCTTC.

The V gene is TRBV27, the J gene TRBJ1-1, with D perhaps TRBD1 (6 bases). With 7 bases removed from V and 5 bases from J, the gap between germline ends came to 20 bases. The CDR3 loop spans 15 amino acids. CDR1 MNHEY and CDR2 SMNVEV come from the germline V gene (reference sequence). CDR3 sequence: CASKPASGGATEAFF. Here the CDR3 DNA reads TGTGCCAGCAAACCGGCGAGTGGGGGGGCGACTGAAGCTTTCTTT.

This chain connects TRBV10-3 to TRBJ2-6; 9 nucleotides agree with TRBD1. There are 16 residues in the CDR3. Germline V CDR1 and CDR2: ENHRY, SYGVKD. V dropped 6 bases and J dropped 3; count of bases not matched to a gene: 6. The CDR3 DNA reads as TGTGCCATCAGCCCTCAGACAGGGGGTGGGGCCAACGTCCTGACTTTC. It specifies CAISPQTGGGANVLTF.

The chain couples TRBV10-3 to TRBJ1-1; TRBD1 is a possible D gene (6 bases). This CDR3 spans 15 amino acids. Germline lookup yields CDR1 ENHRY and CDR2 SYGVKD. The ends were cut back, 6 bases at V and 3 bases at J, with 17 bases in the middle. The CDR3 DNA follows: TGTGCCATCAGCGATTGGACAGCCCGAGACACTGAAGCTTTCTTT. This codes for CAISDWTARDTEAFF.

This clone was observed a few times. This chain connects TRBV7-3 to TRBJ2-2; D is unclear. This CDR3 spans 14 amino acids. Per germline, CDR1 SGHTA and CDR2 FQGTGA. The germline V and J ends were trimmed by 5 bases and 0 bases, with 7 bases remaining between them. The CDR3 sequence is CASSEIPNTGELFF. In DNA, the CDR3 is TGTGCCAGCAGCGAGATCCCGAACACCGGGGAGCTGTTTTTT.

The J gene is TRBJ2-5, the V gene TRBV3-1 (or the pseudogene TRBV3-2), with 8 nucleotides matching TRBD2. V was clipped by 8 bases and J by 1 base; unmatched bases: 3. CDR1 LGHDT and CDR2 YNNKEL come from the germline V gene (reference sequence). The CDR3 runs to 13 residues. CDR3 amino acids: CASVAGGQETQYF. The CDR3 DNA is TGTGCCAGCGTTGCGGGAGGCCAAGAGACCCAGTACTTC.

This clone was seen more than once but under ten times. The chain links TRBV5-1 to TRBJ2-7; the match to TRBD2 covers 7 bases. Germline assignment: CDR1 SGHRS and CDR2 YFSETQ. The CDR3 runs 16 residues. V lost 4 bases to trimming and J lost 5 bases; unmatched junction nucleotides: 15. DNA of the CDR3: TGCGCCAGCAGCCCGACCTCTCTTGGGCGGGAGCACGAGCAGTACTTC. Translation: CASSPTSLGREHEQYF. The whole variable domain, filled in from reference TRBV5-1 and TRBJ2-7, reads KAGVTQTPRYLIKTRGQQVTLSCSPISGHRSVSWYQQTPGQGLQFLFEYFSETQRNKGNFPGRFSGRQFSNSRSEMNVSTLELGDSALYLCASSPTSLGREHEQYFGPGTRLTVT.

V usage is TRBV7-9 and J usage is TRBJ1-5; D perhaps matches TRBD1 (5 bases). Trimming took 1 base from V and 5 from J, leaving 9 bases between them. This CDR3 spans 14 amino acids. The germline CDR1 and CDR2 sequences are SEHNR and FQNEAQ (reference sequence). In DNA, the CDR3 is TGTGCCAGCAGCTTAGGGGGAGGGGATCAGCCCCAGCATTTT. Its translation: CASSLGGGDQPQHF. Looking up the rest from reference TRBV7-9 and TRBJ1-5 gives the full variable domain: DTGVSQNPRHKITKRGQNVTFRCDPISEHNRLYWYRQTLGQGPEFLTYFQNEAQLEKSRLLSDRFSAERPKGSFSTLEIQRTEQGDSAMYLCASSLGGGDQPQHFGDGTRLSIL.

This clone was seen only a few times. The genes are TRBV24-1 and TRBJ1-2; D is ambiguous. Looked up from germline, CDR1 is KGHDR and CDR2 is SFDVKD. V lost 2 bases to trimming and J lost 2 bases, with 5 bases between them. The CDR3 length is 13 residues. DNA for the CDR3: TGTGCCACCAGTGATTCGCAGAACTATGGCTACACCTTC. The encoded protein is CATSDSQNYGYTF.

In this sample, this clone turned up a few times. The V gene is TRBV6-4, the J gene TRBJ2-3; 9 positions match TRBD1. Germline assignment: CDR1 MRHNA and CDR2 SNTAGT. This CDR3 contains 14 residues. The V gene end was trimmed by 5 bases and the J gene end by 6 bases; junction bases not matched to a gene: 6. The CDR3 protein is CASSSGQGADTQYF. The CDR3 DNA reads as TGTGCCAGCAGTTCGGGACAGGGAGCCGATACGCAGTATTTT.

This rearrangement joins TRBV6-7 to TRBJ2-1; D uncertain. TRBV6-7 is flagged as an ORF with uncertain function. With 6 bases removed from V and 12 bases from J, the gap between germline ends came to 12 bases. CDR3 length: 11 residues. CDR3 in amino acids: CASSARAGQFF. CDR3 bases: TGTGCCAGCAGCGCACGCGCCGGGCAGTTCTTC.

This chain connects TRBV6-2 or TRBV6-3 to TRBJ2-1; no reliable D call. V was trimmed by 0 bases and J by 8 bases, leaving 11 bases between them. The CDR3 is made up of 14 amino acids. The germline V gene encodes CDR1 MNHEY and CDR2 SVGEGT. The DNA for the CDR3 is TGTGCCAGCAGTTACTCCAGCGAGTACGATGAGCAGTTCTTC. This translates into CASSYSSEYDEQFF.

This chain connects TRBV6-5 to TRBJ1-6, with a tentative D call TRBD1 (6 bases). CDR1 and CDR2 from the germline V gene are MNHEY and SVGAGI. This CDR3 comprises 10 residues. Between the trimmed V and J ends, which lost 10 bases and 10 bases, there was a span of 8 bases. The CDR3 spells CAIGQSPLHF. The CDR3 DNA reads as TGTGCCATCGGACAGTCACCCCTCCACTTT.

CDR3 sequence (DNA): TGTGCCAGCACGAGCGACTACGAGCAGTACTTC. Its protein product is CASTSDYEQYF. The chain combines TRBV28 with TRBJ2-7; D uncertain. The germline CDR1 and CDR2 sequences are MDHEN and SYDVKM. The CDR3 contains 11 residues. V was shortened by 7 bases and J by 3 bases, with 7 bases between the two germline ends. The entire variable domain, with the rest obtained from reference TRBV28 and TRBJ2-7, is as follows: DVKVTQSSRYLVKRTGEKVFLECVQDMDHENMFWYRQDPGLGLRLIYFSYDVKMKEKGDIPEGYSVSREKKERFSLILESASTNQTSMYLCASTSDYEQYFGPGTRLTVT.

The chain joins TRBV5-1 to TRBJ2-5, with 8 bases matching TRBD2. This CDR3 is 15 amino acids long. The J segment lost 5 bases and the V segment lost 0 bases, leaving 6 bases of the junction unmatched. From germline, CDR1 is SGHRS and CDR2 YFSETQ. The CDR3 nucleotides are TGCGCCAGCAGCTTGGAGCGGGGGATCGGGGAGACCCAGTACTTC. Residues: CASSLERGIGETQYF.

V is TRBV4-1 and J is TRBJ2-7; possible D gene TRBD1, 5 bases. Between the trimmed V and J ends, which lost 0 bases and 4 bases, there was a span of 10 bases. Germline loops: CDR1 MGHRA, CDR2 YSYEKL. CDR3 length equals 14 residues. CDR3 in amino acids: CASSQEGVGYEQYF. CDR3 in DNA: TGCGCCAGCAGCCAAGAAGGGGTAGGGTACGAGCAGTACTTC.

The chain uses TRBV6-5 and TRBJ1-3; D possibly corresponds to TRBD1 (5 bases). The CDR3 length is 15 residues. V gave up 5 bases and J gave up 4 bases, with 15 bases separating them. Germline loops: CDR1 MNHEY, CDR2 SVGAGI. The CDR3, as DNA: TGTGCCAGCAGTAATCAGGGTTTAGCCGGAAACACCATATATTTT. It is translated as CASSNQGLAGNTIYF.

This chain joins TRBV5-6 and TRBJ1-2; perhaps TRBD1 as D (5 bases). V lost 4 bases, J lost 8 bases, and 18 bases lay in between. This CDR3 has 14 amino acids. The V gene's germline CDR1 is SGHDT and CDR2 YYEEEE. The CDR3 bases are TGTGCCAGCAGCCCGGAGGTTGGAGGGACCGGCTACACCTTC. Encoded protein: CASSPEVGGTGYTF. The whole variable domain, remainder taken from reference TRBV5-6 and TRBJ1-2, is DAGVTQSPTHLIKTRGQQVTLRCSPKSGHDTVSWYQQALGQGPQFIFQYYEEEERQRGNFPDRFSGHQFPNYSSELNVNALLLGDSALYLCASSPEVGGTGYTFGSGTRLTVV.

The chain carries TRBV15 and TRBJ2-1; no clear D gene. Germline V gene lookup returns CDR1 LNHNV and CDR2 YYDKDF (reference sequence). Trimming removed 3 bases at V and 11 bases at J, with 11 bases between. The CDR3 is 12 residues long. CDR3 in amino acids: CATSRGIMKQFF. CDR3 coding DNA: TGTGCCACCAGCAGGGGGATAATGAAGCAGTTCTTC.

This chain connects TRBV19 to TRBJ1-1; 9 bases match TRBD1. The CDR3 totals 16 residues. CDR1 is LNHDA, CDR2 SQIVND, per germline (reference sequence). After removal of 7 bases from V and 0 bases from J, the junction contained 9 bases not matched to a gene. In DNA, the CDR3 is TGTGCCAGTATGGCGTGGACAGGGGTGGTGAACACTGAAGCTTTCTTT. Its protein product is CASMAWTGVVNTEAFF.

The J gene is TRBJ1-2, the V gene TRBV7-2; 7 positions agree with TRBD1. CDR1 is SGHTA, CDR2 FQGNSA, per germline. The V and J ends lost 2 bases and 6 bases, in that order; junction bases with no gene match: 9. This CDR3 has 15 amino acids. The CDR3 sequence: CASSLRQGGLNGYTF. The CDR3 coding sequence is TGTGCCAGCAGCTTACGGCAGGGGGGGTTGAATGGCTACACCTTC.

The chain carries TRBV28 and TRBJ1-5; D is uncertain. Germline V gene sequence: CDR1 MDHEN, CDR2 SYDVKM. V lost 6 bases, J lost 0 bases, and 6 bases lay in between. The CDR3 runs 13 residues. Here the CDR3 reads CASRFLSNQPQHF. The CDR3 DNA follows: TGTGCCAGCAGATTCCTTAGCAATCAGCCCCAGCATTTT.

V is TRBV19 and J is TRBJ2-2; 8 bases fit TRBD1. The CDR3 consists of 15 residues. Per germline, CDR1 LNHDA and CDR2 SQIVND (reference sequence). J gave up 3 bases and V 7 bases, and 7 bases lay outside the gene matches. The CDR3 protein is CASTGRGLHTGELFF. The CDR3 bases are TGTGCCAGTACGGGCAGGGGGCTACACACCGGGGAGCTGTTTTTT.

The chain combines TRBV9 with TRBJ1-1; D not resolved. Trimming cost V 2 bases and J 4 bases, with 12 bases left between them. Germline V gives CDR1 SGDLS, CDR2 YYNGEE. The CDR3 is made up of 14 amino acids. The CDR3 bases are TGTGCCAGCAGCGTCCTGGGCGACTCCACTGAAGCTTTCTTT. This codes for CASSVLGDSTEAFF.

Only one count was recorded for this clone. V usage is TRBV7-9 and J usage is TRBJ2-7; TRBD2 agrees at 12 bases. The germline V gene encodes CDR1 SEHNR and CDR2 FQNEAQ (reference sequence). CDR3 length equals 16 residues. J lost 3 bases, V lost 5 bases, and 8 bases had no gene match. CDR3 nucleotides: TGTGCCAGCAGCCGCGGACTAGCGGGGCAAGGCTACGAGCAGTACTTC. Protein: CASSRGLAGQGYEQYF.

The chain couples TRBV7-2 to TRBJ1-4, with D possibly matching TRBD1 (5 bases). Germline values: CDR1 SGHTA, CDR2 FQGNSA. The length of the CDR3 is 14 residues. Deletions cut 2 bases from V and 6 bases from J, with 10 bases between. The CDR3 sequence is CASSLYQGDEKLFF. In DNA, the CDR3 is TGTGCCAGCAGCTTATACCAGGGAGATGAAAAACTGTTTTTT.

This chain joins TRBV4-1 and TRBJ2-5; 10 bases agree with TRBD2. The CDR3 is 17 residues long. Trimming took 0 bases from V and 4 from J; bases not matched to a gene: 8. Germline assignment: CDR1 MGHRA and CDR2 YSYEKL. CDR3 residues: CASSQDREREGRETQYF. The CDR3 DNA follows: TGCGCCAGCAGCCAAGATAGGGAGCGGGAGGGCCGAGAGACCCAGTACTTC.